These T cell receptor beta chains were read from a single sample in a study of cytomegalovirus exposure and HLA in healthy donors. TCRdb keeps only in-frame clones here, not all; method: immunoSEQ multiplex PCR. The table has about 200,000 clones, around 78% seen once. The sequencing sample was made of PBMCs. Source of these receptors: a man in his thirties or forties in good health and CMV-seronegative. CDR3s include the opening cysteine and the closing phenylalanine or tryptophan. The order of the fields is J gene, D gene, clone size, V gene, CDR3 protein, CDR3 DNA. The D gene is left open where the match is weak. Where a row states a size, it is once, few, many or the class of an expanded clone; other rows omit it.

J: TRBJ2-2; D: TRBD2; size: -; V: TRBV5-4; CDR3: CATKRETNTGELFF; DNA: TGTGCCACCAAGCGGGAGACGAACACCGGGGAGCTGTTTTTT
J: TRBJ2-7; D: TRBD1; size: few; V: TRBV5-5; CDR3: CASSPKTGGVLSGEQYF; DNA: TGTGCCAGCAGCCCGAAAACAGGGGGCGTTTTATCGGGCGAGCAGTACTTC
J: TRBJ2-2; D: -; size: -; V: TRBV6-5; CDR3: CASRLTRGTTGELFF; DNA: TGTGCCAGCAGACTGACAAGGGGGACGACCGGGGAGCTGTTTTTT
J: TRBJ2-7; D: -; size: few; V: TRBV4-1; CDR3: CASSQTGEAYEQYF; DNA: TGCGCCAGCAGCCAAACCGGGGAGGCTTACGAGCAGTACTTC
J: TRBJ2-7; D: TRBD2; size: -; V: TRBV14; CDR3: CASSRYLGVAGGPYEQYF; DNA: TGTGCCAGCAGCCGATACCTAGGGGTAGCGGGAGGGCCCTACGAGCAGTACTTC
J: TRBJ1-1; D: -; size: -; V: TRBV7-9; CDR3: CASSYIGNTEAFF; DNA: TGTGCCAGCAGCTACATTGGGAACACTGAAGCTTTCTTT
J: TRBJ2-3; D: -; size: -; V: TRBV7-2; CDR3: CASSPRILVTDTQYF; DNA: TGTGCCAGCAGCCCACGGATCCTAGTCACAGATACGCAGTATTTT
J: TRBJ2-7; D: TRBD1; size: few; V: TRBV6-1; CDR3: CASSDLENRGEQYF; DNA: TGTGCCAGCAGTGATCTAGAAAACAGGGGCGAGCAGTACTTC
J: TRBJ2-7; D: -; size: once; V: TRBV4-2; CDR3: CASSQDNEQYF; DNA: TGTGCCAGCAGCCAAGATAACGAGCAGTACTTC
J: TRBJ1-5; D: TRBD1; size: -; V: TRBV28; CDR3: CASSLTPRDRDSNQPQHF; DNA: TGTGCCAGCAGTTTAACCCCCCGGGACAGAGATAGCAATCAGCCCCAGCATTTT
J: TRBJ2-7; D: -; size: -; V: TRBV27; CDR3: CASSLQGSYEQYF; DNA: TGTGCCAGCAGTTTACAGGGGTCCTACGAGCAGTACTTC
J: TRBJ1-2; D: TRBD1; size: -; V: TRBV4-1; CDR3: CASSQSDRGANYGYTF; DNA: TGCGCCAGCAGCCAATCTGACAGGGGAGCTAACTATGGCTACACCTTC
J: TRBJ2-1; D: TRBD1; size: once; V: TRBV28; CDR3: CASSPSRTGGYNEQFF; DNA: TGTGCCAGCAGTCCCTCCCGGACAGGGGGCTACAATGAGCAGTTCTTC
J: TRBJ2-7; D: TRBD1; size: -; V: TRBV28; CDR3: CASSSLEGAQQYF; DNA: TGTGCCAGCAGTTCCCTCGAGGGGGCACAGCAGTACTTC
J: TRBJ2-7; D: -; size: -; V: TRBV11-2; CDR3: CASSSLFRGPYEQYF; DNA: TGTGCCAGCAGCTCCCTGTTTAGGGGTCCCTACGAGCAGTACTTC
J: TRBJ2-1; D: -; size: -; V: TRBV7-2; CDR3: CASSLDQGSRFF; DNA: TGTGCCAGCAGCTTAGACCAGGGGTCGAGGTTCTTC
J: TRBJ2-7; D: TRBD2; size: once; V: TRBV27; CDR3: CASSSGLAGYYEQYF; DNA: TGTGCCAGCAGTTCGGGACTAGCGGGATACTACGAGCAGTACTTC
J: TRBJ1-1; D: TRBD1; size: -; V: TRBV7-2; CDR3: CASSPRTGATTEAFF; DNA: TGTGCCAGCAGCCCCCGGACAGGGGCGACCACTGAAGCTTTCTTT
J: TRBJ1-5; D: TRBD1; size: -; V: TRBV29-1; CDR3: CSVTGTGFNQPQHF; DNA: TGCAGCGTTACCGGGACAGGGTTCAATCAGCCCCAGCATTTT
J: TRBJ2-3; D: -; size: -; V: TRBV28; CDR3: CASSSRRGRGDTQYF; DNA: TGTGCCAGCAGCTCCCGGAGGGGGAGGGGGGATACGCAGTATTTT